The rows below give T cell receptor beta chains drawn from one sample of a study of blood T cells in healthy people across ages. TCRdb re-called the 5' RACE reads through MiXCR, storing one row per CDR3 protein. The sample gives hundreds of thousands of distinct CDR3 sequences, 40% to 65% of which show up once; roughly 13% is in the top ten. The sequencing sample was made of blood. The source is a woman older than 75 in good health. CDR3s include the opening cysteine and the closing phenylalanine or tryptophan. The D gene is left open where the match is weak.

cdr3_aa: CASSVTPYGYTF
j_call: TRBJ1-2
d_call: NA
v_call: TRBV5-1

cdr3_aa: CASSLTPGRDHYGYTF
j_call: TRBJ1-2
d_call: NA
v_call: TRBV12-3/TRBV12-4

cdr3_aa: CASSQGQGVQPQHF
j_call: TRBJ1-5
d_call: TRBD1
v_call: TRBV3-1

cdr3_aa: CASSTTLSGDTDTQYF
j_call: TRBJ2-3
d_call: TRBD2
v_call: TRBV12-3/TRBV12-4

cdr3_aa: CSALSGTPSYEQYF
j_call: TRBJ2-7
d_call: NA
v_call: TRBV29-1

cdr3_aa: CASSLASSDNEQFF
j_call: TRBJ2-1
d_call: NA
v_call: TRBV5-1

cdr3_aa: CSVARDSNQPQHF
j_call: TRBJ1-5
d_call: NA
v_call: TRBV29-1

cdr3_aa: CASSPWTPSTNEKLFF
j_call: TRBJ1-4
d_call: NA
v_call: TRBV18

cdr3_aa: CASSQALDRAYEQYF
j_call: TRBJ2-7
d_call: NA
v_call: TRBV4-3

cdr3_aa: CSARGLEAGEQYF
j_call: NA
d_call: TRBD2
v_call: TRBV20-1

cdr3_aa: CASSPAGTSNWEQYF
j_call: TRBJ2-7
d_call: NA
v_call: TRBV5-1

cdr3_aa: CSARQETQYF
j_call: TRBJ2-5
d_call: NA
v_call: TRBV20-1

cdr3_aa: CASSQEEGAGGYEQYF
j_call: TRBJ2-7
d_call: TRBD2
v_call: TRBV4-2

cdr3_aa: CSAARGADTQYF
j_call: TRBJ2-3
d_call: TRBD2
v_call: TRBV29-1

cdr3_aa: CAISDRGFAYGYTF
j_call: TRBJ1-2
d_call: NA
v_call: TRBV10-3

cdr3_aa: CASSFSGIGYF
j_call: TRBJ2-3
d_call: TRBD2
v_call: TRBV28

cdr3_aa: CASSREGVREQYF
j_call: TRBJ2-7
d_call: NA
v_call: TRBV3-1

cdr3_aa: CASSLTRGVSDEQFF
j_call: TRBJ2-1
d_call: TRBD2
v_call: TRBV7-9

cdr3_aa: CSASSGTYNEQFF
j_call: TRBJ2-1
d_call: NA
v_call: TRBV20-1

cdr3_aa: CASSGTLAAGSREQYF
j_call: TRBJ2-7
d_call: TRBD2
v_call: TRBV7-2

cdr3_aa: CASSQVRGEGEKLFF
j_call: TRBJ1-4
d_call: NA
v_call: TRBV14

cdr3_aa: CASSLLTFGQGASNEQYF
j_call: TRBJ2-7
d_call: TRBD1
v_call: TRBV7-2

cdr3_aa: CASSLGQGVHGYTF
j_call: TRBJ1-2
d_call: TRBD1
v_call: TRBV7-9

cdr3_aa: CASSLQGWAGVGTEAFF
j_call: TRBJ1-1
d_call: NA
v_call: TRBV28

cdr3_aa: CASSQATGFPPNTEAFF
j_call: TRBJ1-1
d_call: NA
v_call: TRBV4-1

cdr3_aa: CASSSGGSSTDTQYF
j_call: TRBJ2-3
d_call: TRBD2
v_call: TRBV9

cdr3_aa: CASSPSPQDIYEQYF
j_call: TRBJ2-7
d_call: NA
v_call: TRBV6-6

cdr3_aa: CAISEFRQPRLYEQYF
j_call: TRBJ2-7
d_call: NA
v_call: TRBV10-3

cdr3_aa: CASSLEGHGTGELFF
j_call: TRBJ2-2
d_call: NA
v_call: TRBV5-1

cdr3_aa: CASSIRDRRAEQFF
j_call: TRBJ2-1
d_call: TRBD1
v_call: TRBV19

cdr3_aa: CAISGGEDTQYF
j_call: TRBJ2-3
d_call: TRBD2
v_call: TRBV10-3

cdr3_aa: CASRPTTGTSGANVLTF
j_call: TRBJ2-6
d_call: NA
v_call: TRBV6-6

cdr3_aa: CASSLQGRSDGYTF
j_call: TRBJ1-2
d_call: NA
v_call: TRBV5-1

cdr3_aa: CASSAPRDSGYNEQFF
j_call: TRBJ2-1
d_call: NA
v_call: TRBV28

cdr3_aa: CASRGNSAGGRDTQYF
j_call: TRBJ2-3
d_call: TRBD2
v_call: TRBV27

cdr3_aa: CASSDDGGAYNEQFF
j_call: TRBJ2-1
d_call: NA
v_call: TRBV2

cdr3_aa: CSARGRRGGHGEQYF
j_call: TRBJ2-7
d_call: TRBD2
v_call: TRBV20-1

cdr3_aa: CASSSPRGPNIQYF
j_call: TRBJ2-4
d_call: NA
v_call: TRBV7-2

cdr3_aa: CSASPTDRYPETQYF
j_call: NA
d_call: NA
v_call: TRBV20-1

cdr3_aa: CAISERQGTREQYF
j_call: TRBJ2-5
d_call: NA
v_call: TRBV10-3

cdr3_aa: CASHRVEGEKLFF
j_call: TRBJ1-4
d_call: NA
v_call: TRBV25-1

cdr3_aa: CASSDRSRVYEQYF
j_call: TRBJ2-7
d_call: NA
v_call: TRBV7-2

cdr3_aa: CASSSTPKAGYTF
j_call: TRBJ1-2
d_call: NA
v_call: TRBV12-3/TRBV12-4

cdr3_aa: CASSLWGARNTGELFF
j_call: TRBJ2-2
d_call: NA
v_call: TRBV27

cdr3_aa: CAWKGGTSTDTQYF
j_call: TRBJ2-3
d_call: NA
v_call: TRBV30

cdr3_aa: CSVVTDTQYF
j_call: TRBJ2-3
d_call: NA
v_call: TRBV29-1

cdr3_aa: CATGGAGREQFF
j_call: TRBJ2-1
d_call: NA
v_call: TRBV13

cdr3_aa: CASSFTGTRNNEQFF
j_call: TRBJ2-1
d_call: TRBD2
v_call: TRBV11-3

cdr3_aa: CASSLSAGKETQYF
j_call: TRBJ2-5
d_call: NA
v_call: TRBV27

cdr3_aa: CASSQHSGRRTGELFF
j_call: TRBJ2-2
d_call: TRBD2
v_call: TRBV11-2

cdr3_aa: CASRNGQGGSYGYTF
j_call: TRBJ1-2
d_call: TRBD1
v_call: TRBV6-6

cdr3_aa: CASSLGVREVHEQYF
j_call: TRBJ2-7
d_call: TRBD2
v_call: TRBV7-2

cdr3_aa: CASSGGSQLIGNEQFF
j_call: TRBJ2-1
d_call: NA
v_call: TRBV2

cdr3_aa: CSVEPNRNEQFF
j_call: TRBJ2-1
d_call: NA
v_call: TRBV29-1

cdr3_aa: CASSFGGSYSGANVLTF
j_call: TRBJ2-6
d_call: NA
v_call: TRBV12-3/TRBV12-4

cdr3_aa: CASSVTRGGFTDTQYF
j_call: TRBJ2-3
d_call: NA
v_call: TRBV5-1

cdr3_aa: CATAEGGTSYNEQFF
j_call: TRBJ2-1
d_call: NA
v_call: TRBV5-1

cdr3_aa: CASRPSLAGVFYEQYF
j_call: TRBJ2-7
d_call: TRBD2
v_call: TRBV6-2/TRBV6-3

cdr3_aa: CASSDSAGSEQFF
j_call: TRBJ2-1
d_call: TRBD2
v_call: TRBV6-5